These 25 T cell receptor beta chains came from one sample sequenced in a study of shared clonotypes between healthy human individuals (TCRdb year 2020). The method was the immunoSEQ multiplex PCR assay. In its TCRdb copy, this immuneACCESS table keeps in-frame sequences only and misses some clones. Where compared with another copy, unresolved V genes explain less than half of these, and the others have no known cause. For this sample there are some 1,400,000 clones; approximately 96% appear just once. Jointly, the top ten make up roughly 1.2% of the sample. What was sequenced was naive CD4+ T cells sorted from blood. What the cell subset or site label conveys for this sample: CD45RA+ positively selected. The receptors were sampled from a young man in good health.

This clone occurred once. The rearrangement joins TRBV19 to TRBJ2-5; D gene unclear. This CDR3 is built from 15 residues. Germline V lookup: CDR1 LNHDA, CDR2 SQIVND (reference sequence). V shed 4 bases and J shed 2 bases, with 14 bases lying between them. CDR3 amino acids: CASSKGWWVQETQYF. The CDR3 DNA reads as TGTGCCAGTAGTAAAGGTTGGTGGGTACAAGAGACCCAGTACTTC.

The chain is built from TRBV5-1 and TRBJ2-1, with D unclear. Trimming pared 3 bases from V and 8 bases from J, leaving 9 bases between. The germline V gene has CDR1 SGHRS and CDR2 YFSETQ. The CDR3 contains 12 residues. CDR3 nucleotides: TGCGCCAGCAGCTACGGAGTCCATGAGCAGTTCTTC. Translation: CASSYGVHEQFF.

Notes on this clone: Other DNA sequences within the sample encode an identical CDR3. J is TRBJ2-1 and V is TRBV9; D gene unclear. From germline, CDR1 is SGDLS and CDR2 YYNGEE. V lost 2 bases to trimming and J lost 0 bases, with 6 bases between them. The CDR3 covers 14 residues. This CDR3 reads CASSVGSSYNEQFF. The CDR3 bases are TGTGCCAGCAGCGTGGGAAGCTCCTACAATGAGCAGTTCTTC.

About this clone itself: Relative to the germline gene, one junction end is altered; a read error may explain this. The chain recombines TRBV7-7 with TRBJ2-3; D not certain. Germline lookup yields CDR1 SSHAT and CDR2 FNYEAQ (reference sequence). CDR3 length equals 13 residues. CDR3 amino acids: CASSLYRTDTQYF. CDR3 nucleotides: TGTGCTAGCAGCCTCTACCGCACAGATACGCAGTATTTT. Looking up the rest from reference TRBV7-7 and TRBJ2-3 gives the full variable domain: GAGVSQSPRYKVTKRGQDVTLRCDPISSHATLYWYQQALGQGPEFLTYFNYEAQPDKSGLPSDRFSAERPEGSISTLTIQRTEQRDSAMYRCASSLYRTDTQYFGPGTRLTVL.

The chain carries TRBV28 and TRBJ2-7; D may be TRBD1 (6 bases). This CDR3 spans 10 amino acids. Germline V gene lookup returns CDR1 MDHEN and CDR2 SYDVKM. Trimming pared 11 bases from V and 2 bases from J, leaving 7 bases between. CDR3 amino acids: CAAGAYEQYF. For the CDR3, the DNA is TGTGCCGCAGGGGCCTACGAGCAGTACTTC. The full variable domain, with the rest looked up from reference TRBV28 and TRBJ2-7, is DVKVTQSSRYLVKRTGEKVFLECVQDMDHENMFWYRQDPGLGLRLIYFSYDVKMKEKGDIPEGYSVSREKKERFSLILESASTNQTSMYLCAAGAYEQYFGPGTRLTVT.

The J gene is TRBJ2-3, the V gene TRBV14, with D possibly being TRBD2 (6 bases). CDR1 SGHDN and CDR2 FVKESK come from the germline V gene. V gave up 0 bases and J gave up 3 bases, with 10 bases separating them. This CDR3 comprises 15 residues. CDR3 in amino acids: CASSQDLRGTDTQYF. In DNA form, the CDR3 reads TGTGCCAGCAGCCAAGATCTTCGGGGGACAGATACGCAGTATTTT.

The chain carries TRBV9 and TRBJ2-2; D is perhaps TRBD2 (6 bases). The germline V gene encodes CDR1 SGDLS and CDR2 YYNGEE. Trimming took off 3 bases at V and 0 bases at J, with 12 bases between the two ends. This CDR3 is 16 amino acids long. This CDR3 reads CASSGLLASNTGELFF. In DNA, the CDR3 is TGTGCCAGCAGCGGGCTTCTAGCGTCGAACACCGGGGAGCTGTTTTTT.

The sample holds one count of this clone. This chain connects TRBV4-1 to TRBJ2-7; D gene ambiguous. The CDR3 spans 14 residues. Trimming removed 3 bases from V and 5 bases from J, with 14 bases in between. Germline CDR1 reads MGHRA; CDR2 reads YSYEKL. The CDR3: CASSHSFRSHEQYF. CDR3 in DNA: TGCGCCAGCAGCCACTCCTTTAGAAGCCACGAGCAGTACTTC.

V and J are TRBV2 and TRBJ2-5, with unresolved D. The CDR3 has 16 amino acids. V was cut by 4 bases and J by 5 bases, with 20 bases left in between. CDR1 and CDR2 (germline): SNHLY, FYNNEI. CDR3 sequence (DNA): TGTGCCAGCAGTGCCCCCCTGCAGGTCCTCCGGGAGACCCAGTACTTC. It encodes CASSAPLQVLRETQYF.

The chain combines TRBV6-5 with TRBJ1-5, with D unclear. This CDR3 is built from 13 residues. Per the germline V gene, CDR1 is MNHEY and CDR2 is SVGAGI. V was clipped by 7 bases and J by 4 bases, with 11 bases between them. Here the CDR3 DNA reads TGTGCCAGCACTACGGGAACGAATCAGCCCCAGCATTTT. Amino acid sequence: CASTTGTNQPQHF.

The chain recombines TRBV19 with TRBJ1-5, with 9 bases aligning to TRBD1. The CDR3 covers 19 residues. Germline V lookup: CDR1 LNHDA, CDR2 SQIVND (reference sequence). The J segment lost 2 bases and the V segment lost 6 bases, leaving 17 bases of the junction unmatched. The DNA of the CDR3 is TGTGCCAGTAGGACCCGCCGGGGGACAGGGTCTCTTGGCAATCAGCCCCAGCATTTT. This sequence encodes CASRTRRGTGSLGNQPQHF.

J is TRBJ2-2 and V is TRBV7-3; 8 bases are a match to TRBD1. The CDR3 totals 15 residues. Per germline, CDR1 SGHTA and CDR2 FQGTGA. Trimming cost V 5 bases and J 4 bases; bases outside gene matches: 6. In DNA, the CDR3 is TGTGCCAGCAGCCCCGGACAGGGACCCACCGGGGAGCTGTTTTTT. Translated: CASSPGQGPTGELFF.

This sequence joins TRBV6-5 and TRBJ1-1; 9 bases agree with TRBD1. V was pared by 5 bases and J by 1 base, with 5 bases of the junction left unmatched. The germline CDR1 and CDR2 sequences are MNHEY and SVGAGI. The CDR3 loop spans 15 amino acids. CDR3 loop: CASSKWDRENTEAFF. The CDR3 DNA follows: TGTGCCAGCAGTAAATGGGACAGGGAGAACACTGAAGCTTTCTTT.

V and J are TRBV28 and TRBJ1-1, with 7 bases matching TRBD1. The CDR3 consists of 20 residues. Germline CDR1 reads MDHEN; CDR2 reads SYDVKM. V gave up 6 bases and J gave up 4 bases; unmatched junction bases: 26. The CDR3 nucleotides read TGTGCCAGCAGGTCGCCCTGGGTGAGGGTGACAGGGAGTTCCCCCACTGAAGCTTTCTTT. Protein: CASRSPWVRVTGSSPTEAFF.

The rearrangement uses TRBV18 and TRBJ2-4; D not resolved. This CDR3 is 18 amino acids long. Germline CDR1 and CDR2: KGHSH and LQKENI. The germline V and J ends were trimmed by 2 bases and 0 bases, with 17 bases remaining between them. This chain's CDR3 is CASSPVGPHVLAKNIQYF. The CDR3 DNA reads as TGTGCCAGCTCACCAGTTGGACCGCACGTACTAGCCAAAAACATTCAGTACTTC.

CDR3 sequence reads: CASSELSAGDADTQYF. CDR3 DNA: TGCGCCAGCAGTGAGTTATCCGCGGGAGATGCAGATACGCAGTATTTT. The chain recombines TRBV10-1 with TRBJ2-3, with 7 nucleotides matching TRBD2. Unmatched junction bases numbered 8, after V lost 1 base and J lost 4 bases. Germline V gives CDR1 WNHNN, CDR2 SYGVQD (reference sequence). This CDR3 spans 16 amino acids.

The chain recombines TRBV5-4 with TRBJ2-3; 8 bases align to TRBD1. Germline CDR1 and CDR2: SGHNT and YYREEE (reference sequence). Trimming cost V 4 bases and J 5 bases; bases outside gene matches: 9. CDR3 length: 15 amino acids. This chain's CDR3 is CASSPGGSVGDTQYF. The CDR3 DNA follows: TGTGCCAGCAGCCCAGGGGGCTCCGTCGGAGATACGCAGTATTTT. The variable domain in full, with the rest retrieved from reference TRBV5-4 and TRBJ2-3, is ETGVTQSPTHLIKTRGQQVTLRCSSQSGHNTVSWYQQALGQGPQFIFQYYREEENGRGNFPPRFSGLQFPNYSSELNVNALELDDSALYLCASSPGGSVGDTQYFGPGTRLTVL.

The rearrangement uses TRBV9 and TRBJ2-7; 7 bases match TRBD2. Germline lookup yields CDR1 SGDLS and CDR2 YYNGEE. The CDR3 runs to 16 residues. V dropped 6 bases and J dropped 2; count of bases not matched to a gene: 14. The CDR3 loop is CASNPAGEGPPYEQYF. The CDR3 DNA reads TGTGCCAGCAACCCGGCGGGAGAAGGCCCCCCCTACGAGCAGTACTTC. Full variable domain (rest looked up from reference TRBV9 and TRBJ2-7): DSGVTQTPKHLITATGQRVTLRCSPRSGDLSVYWYQQSLDQGLQFLIQYYNGEERAKGNILERFSAQQFPDLHSELNLSSLELGDSALYFCASNPAGEGPPYEQYFGPGTRLTVT.

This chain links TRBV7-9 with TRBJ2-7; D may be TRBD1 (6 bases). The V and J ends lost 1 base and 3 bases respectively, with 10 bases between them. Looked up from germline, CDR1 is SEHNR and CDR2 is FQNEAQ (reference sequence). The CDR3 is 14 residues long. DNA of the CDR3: TGTGCCAGCAGCTTAGGACAGGCCCACTACGAGCAGTACTTC. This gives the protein CASSLGQAHYEQYF.

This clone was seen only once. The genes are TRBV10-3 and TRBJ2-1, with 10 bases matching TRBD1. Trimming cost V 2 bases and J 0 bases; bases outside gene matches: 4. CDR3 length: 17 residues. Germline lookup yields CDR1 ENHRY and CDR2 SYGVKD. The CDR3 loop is CAISEGRTGGSYNEQFF. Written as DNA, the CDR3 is TGTGCCATCAGTGAGGGAAGGACAGGGGGCTCCTACAATGAGCAGTTCTTC.

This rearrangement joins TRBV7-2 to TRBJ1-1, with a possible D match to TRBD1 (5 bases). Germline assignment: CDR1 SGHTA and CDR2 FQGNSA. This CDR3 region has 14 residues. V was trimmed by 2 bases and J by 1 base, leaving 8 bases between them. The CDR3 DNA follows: TGTGCCAGCAGCTTACCTACAGGGAACACTGAAGCTTTCTTT. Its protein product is CASSLPTGNTEAFF. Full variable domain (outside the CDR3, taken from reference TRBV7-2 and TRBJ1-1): GAGVSQSPSNKVTEKGKDVELRCDPISGHTALYWYRQSLGQGLEFLIYFQGNSAPDKSGLPSDRFSAERTGGSVSTLTIQRTQQEDSAVYLCASSLPTGNTEAFFGQGTRLTVV.

This chain's CDR3 is CASSLYQGEGGYTF. The CDR3, as DNA: TGTGCCAGCAGCTTATATCAGGGGGAAGGAGGCTACACCTTC. The V gene is TRBV7-2, the J gene TRBJ1-2; 7 nucleotides align to TRBD1. The germline V gene has CDR1 SGHTA and CDR2 FQGNSA. The CDR3 spans 14 residues. Trimming took 2 bases from V and 8 from J; bases not matched to a gene: 8. Full variable domain (rest looked up from reference TRBV7-2 and TRBJ1-2): GAGVSQSPSNKVTEKGKDVELRCDPISGHTALYWYRQSLGQGLEFLIYFQGNSAPDKSGLPSDRFSAERTGGSVSTLTIQRTQQEDSAVYLCASSLYQGEGGYTFGSGTRLTVV.

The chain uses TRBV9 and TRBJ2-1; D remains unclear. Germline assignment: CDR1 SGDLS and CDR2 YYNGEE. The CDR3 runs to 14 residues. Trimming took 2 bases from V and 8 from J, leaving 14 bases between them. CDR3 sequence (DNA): TGTGCCAGCAGCGTTTCGCCTCTTTTCGATGAGCAGTTCTTC. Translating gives CASSVSPLFDEQFF.

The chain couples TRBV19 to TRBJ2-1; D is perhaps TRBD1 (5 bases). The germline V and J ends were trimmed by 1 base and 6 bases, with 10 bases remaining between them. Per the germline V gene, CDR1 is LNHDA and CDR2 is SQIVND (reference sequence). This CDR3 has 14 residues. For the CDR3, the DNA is TGTGCCAGTAGTATAGGGGGCCTGGTCAATGAGCAGTTCTTC. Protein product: CASSIGGLVNEQFF.

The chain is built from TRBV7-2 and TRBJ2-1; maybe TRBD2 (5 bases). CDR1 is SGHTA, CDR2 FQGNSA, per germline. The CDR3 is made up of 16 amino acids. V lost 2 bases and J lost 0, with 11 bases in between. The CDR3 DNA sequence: TGTGCCAGCAGCTTAACCGGGGTTATCTCCTACAATGAGCAGTTCTTC. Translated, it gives CASSLTGVISYNEQFF.